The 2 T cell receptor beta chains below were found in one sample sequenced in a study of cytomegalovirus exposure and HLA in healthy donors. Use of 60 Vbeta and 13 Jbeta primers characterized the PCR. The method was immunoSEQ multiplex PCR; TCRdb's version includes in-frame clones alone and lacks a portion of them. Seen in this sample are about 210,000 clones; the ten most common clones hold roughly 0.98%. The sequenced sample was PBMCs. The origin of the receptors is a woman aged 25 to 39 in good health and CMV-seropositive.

CDR3 region: CASSFSMSYEQYF. DNA of the CDR3: TGTGCCAGCAGTTTCTCGATGAGCTACGAGCAGTACTTC. This chain links TRBV28 with TRBJ2-7; D ambiguous. V was cut by 3 bases and J by 3 bases, with 9 bases left in between. CDR1 is MDHEN, CDR2 SYDVKM, per germline. The CDR3 spans 13 residues.

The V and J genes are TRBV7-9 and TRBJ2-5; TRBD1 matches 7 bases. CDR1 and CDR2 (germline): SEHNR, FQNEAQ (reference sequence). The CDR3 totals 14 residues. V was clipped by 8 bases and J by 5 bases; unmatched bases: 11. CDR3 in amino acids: CASHRGGFQETQYF. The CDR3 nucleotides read TGTGCCAGCCACAGGGGTGGGTTTCAGGAGACCCAGTACTTC.